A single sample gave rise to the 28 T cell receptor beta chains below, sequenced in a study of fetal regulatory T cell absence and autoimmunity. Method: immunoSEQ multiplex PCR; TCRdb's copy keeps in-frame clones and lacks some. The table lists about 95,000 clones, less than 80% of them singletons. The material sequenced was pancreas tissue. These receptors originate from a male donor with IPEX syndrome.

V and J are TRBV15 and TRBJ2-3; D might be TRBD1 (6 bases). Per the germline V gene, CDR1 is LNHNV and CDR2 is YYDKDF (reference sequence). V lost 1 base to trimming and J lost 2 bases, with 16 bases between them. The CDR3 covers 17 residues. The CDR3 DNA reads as TGTGCCACCAGCAGAGTAGGTACAGGGTGGGACACAGATACGCAGTATTTT. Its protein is CATSRVGTGWDTDTQYF.

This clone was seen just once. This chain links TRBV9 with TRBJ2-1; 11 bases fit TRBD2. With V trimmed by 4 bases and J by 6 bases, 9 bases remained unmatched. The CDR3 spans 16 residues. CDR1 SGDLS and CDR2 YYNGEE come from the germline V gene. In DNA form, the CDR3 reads TGTGCCAGCAGCTCGAAACTAGCGGGAGTGTTCAATGAGCAGTTCTTC. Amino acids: CASSSKLAGVFNEQFF.

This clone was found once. CDR3 DNA: TGTGCCAGCAGCGCCCGAACTAGCGGGGGGGCCTACAATGAGCAGTTCTTC. Translated, it gives CASSARTSGGAYNEQFF. The chain joins TRBV9 to TRBJ2-1, with TRBD2 identical over 13 bases. The germline V gene has CDR1 SGDLS and CDR2 YYNGEE. CDR3 size: 17 residues. J gave up 2 bases and V 3 bases, and 5 bases lay outside the gene matches.

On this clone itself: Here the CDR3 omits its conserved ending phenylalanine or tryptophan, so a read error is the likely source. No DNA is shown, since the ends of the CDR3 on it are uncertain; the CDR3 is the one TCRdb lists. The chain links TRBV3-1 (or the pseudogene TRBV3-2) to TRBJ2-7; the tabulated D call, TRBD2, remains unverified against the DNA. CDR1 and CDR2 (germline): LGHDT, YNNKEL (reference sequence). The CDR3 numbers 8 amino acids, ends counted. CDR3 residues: CASSQIPS.

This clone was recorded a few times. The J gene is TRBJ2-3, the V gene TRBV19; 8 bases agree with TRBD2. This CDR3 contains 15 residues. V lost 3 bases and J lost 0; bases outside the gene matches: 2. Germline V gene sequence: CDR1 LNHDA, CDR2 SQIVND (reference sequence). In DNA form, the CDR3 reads TGTGCCAGTAGTATGGCTAGCGGGAGCACAGATACGCAGTATTTT. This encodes CASSMASGSTDTQYF.

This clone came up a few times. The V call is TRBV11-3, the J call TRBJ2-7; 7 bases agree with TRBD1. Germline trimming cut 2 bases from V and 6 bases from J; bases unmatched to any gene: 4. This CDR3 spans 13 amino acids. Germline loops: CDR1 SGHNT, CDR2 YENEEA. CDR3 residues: CASSLQGESEQYF. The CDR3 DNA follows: TGTGCCAGCAGCTTACAGGGGGAGAGCGAGCAGTACTTC.

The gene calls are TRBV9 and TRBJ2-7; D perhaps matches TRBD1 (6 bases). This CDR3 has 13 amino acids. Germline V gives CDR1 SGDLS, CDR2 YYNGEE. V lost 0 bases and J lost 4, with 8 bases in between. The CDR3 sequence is CASSVAQGYEQYF. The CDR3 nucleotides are TGTGCCAGCAGCGTAGCTCAGGGGTACGAGCAGTACTTC.

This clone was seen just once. Here the CDR3 reads CASSYSILWGGYGYTF. The CDR3 nucleotides are TGTGCCAGCAGTTACTCGATACTCTGGGGAGGGTATGGCTACACCTTC. This sequence joins TRBV6-5 and TRBJ1-2; no reliable D call. Trimming cost V 0 bases and J 5 bases, with 16 bases left between them. Germline CDR1 MNHEY, CDR2 SVGAGI. The CDR3 is made up of 16 amino acids.

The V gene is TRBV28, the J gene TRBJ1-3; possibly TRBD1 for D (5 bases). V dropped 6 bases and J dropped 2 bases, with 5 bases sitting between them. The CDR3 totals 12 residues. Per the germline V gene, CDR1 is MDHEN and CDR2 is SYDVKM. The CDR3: CASRGAGNTIYF. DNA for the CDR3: TGTGCCAGCAGAGGGGCTGGAAACACCATATATTTT.

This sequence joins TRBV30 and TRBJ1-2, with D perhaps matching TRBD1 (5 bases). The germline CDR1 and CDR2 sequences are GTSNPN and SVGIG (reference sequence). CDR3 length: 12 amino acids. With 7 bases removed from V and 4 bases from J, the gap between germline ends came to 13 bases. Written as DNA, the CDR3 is TGTGCCTTGACAGACTCTGCCTATGGCTACACCTTC. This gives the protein CALTDSAYGYTF.

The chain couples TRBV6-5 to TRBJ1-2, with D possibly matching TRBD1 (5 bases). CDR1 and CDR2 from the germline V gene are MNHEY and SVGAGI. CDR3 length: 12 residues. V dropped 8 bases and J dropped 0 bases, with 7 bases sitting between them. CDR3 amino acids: CASSGANYGYTF. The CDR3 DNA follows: TGTGCCAGCTCGGGGGCTAACTATGGCTACACCTTC.

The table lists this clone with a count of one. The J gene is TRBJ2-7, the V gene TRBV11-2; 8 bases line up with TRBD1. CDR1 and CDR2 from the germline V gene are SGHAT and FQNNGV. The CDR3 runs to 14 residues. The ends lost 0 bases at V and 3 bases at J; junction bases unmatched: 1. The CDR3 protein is CASSLDRGRYEQYF. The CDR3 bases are TGTGCCAGCAGCTTAGACAGGGGGCGCTACGAGCAGTACTTC.

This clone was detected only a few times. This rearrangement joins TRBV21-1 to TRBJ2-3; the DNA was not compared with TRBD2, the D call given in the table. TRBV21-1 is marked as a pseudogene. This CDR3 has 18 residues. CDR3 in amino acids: CASSKDDGGAIGTDTQYF. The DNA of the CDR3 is TGTGCCAGCAGCAAAGACGACGGGGGGGCCATAGGCACAGATACGCAGTATTTT.

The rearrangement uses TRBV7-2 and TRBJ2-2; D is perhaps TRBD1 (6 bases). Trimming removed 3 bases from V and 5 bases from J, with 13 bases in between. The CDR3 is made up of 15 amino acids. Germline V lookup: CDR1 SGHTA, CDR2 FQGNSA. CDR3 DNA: TGTGCCAGCAGCTTTGCGCAGGGGTGGACCGGGGAGCTGTTTTTT. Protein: CASSFAQGWTGELFF.

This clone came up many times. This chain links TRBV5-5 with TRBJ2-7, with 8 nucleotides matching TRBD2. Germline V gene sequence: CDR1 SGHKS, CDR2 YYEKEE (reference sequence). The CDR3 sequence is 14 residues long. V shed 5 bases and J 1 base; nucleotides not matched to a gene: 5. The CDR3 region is CASRYREGSYEQYF. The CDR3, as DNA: TGTGCCAGCAGATACCGGGAGGGGTCCTACGAGCAGTACTTC.

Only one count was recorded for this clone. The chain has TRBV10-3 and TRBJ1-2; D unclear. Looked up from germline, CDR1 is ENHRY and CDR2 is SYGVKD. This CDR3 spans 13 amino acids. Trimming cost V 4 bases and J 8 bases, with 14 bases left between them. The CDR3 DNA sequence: TGTGCCATCAGTGGGGCATCCCGCAGGGGCTACACCTTC. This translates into CAISGASRRGYTF.

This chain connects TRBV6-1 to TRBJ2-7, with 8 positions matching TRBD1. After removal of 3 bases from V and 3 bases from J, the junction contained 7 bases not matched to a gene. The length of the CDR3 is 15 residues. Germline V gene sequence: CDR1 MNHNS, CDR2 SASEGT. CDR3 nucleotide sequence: TGTGCCAGCAGTGATAGGCCAGGGGGCCTCTACGAGCAGTACTTC. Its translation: CASSDRPGGLYEQYF.

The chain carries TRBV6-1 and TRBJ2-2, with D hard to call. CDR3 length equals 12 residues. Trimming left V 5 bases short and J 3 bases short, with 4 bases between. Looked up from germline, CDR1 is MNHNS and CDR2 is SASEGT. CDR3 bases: TGTGCCAGCAGTTTTTACACCGGGGAGCTGTTTTTT. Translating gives CASSFYTGELFF.

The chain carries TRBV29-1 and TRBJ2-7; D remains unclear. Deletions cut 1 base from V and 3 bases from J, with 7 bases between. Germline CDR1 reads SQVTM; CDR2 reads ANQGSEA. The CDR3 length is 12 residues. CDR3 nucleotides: TGCAGCGTTGAAGGGGCCAGCTACGAGCAGTACTTC. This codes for CSVEGASYEQYF.

CDR3 sequence (DNA): TGTGCCAGCAGCGACGGGACTAGCGGGGGCTACGAGCAGTACTTC. Encoded protein: CASSDGTSGGYEQYF. This sequence joins TRBV9 and TRBJ2-7; 14 bases are shared with TRBD2. V shed 3 bases and J 3 bases; nucleotides not matched to a gene: 2. Looked up from germline, CDR1 is SGDLS and CDR2 is YYNGEE. The CDR3 runs to 15 residues.

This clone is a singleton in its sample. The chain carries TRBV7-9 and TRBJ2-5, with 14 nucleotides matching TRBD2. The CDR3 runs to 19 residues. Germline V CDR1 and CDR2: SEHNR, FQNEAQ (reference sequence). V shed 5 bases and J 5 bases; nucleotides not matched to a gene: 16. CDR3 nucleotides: TGTGCCAGCAGCCACAATACCTACTTGACTAGCGGGAGGGCTGAGACCCAGTACTTC. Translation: CASSHNTYLTSGRAETQYF.

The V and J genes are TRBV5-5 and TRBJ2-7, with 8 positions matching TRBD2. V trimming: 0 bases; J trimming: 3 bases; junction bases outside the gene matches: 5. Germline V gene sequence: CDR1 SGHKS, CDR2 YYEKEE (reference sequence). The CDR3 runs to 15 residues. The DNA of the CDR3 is TGTGCCAGCAGCTTGGAACCAGCGGGAGTCTACGAGCAGTACTTC. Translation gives CASSLEPAGVYEQYF.

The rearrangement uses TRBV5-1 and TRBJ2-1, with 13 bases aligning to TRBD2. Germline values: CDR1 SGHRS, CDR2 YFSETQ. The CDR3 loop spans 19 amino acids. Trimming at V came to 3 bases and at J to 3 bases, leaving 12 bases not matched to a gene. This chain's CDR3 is CASSWPGTSGGANYNEQFF. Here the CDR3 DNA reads TGCGCCAGCAGCTGGCCGGGTACTAGCGGGGGGGCCAACTACAATGAGCAGTTCTTC.

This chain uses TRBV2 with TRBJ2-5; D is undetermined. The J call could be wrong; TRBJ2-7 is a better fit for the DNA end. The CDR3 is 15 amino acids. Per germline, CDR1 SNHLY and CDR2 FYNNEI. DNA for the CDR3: TGTGCCAGCAGTGAAGCGATGACATCCGCCTACGAGCAGTACTTC. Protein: CASSEAMTSAYEQYF.

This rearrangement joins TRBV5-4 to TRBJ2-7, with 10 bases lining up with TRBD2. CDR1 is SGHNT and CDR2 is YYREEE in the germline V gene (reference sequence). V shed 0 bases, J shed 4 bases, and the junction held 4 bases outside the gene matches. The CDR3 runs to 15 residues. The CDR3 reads CASSLEGSGGYEQYF. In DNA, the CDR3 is TGTGCCAGCAGCTTGGAAGGTAGCGGGGGGTACGAGCAGTACTTC.

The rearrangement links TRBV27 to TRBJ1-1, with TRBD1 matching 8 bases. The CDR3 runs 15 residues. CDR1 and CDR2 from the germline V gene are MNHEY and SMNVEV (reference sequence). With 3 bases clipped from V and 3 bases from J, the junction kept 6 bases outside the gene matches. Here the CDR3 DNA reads TGTGCCAGCAGTTTCGAATACAGGGGGTACACTGAAGCTTTCTTT. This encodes CASSFEYRGYTEAFF.

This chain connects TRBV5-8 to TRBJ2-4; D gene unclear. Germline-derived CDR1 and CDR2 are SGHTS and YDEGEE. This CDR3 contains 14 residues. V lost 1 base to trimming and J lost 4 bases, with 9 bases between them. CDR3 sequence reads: CASSLSPPKNIQYF. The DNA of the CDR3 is TGTGCCAGCAGCTTGAGTCCCCCAAAAAACATTCAGTACTTC.

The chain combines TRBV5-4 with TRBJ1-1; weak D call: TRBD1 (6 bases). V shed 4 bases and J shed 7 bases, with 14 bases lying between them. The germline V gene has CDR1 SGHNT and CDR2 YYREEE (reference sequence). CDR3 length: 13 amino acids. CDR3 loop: CASSVWSGVEAFF. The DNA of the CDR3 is TGTGCCAGCAGCGTTTGGTCAGGGGTTGAAGCTTTCTTT.